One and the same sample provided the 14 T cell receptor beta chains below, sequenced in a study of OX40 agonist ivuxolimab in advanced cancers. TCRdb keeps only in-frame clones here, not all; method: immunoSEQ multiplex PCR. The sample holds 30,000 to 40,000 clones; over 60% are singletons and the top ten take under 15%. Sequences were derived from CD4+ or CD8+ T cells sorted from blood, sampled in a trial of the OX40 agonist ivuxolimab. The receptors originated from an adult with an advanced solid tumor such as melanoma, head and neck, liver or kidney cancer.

CDR3 nucleotides: TGTGCCATCAGTGCCGGGGGTGGGAATGAAAAACTGTTTTTT. This codes for CAISAGGGNEKLFF. The chain has TRBV10-3 and TRBJ1-4; a possible D gene is TRBD1 (5 bases). Between the trimmed V and J ends, which lost 4 bases and 5 bases, there was a span of 11 bases. Germline V gene data show CDR1 as ENHRY and CDR2 as SYGVKD. The CDR3 has 14 amino acids.

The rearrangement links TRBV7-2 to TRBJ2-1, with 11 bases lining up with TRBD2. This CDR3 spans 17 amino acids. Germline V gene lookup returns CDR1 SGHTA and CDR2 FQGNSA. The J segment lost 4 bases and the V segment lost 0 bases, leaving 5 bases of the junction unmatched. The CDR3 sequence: CASSLATSGSMYNEQFF. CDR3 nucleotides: TGTGCCAGCAGCTTAGCCACTAGCGGGAGTATGTACAATGAGCAGTTCTTC.

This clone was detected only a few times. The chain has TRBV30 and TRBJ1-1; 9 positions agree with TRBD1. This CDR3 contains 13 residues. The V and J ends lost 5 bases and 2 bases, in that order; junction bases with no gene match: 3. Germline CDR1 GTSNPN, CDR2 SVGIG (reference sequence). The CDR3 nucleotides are TGTGCCTGGTACAGGGGGCGAAACACTGAAGCTTTCTTT. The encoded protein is CAWYRGRNTEAFF.

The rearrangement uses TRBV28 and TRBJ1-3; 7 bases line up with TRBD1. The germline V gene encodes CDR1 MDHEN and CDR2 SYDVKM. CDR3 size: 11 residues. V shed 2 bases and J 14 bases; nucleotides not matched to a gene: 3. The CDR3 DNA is TGTGCCAGCAGTTTAGCCGGGACAGTATATTTT. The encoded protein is CASSLAGTVYF.

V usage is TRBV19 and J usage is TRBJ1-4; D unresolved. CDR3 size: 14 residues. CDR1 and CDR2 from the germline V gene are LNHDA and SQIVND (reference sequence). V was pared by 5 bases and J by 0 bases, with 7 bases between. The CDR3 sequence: CASSWSATNEKLFF. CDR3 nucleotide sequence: TGTGCCAGTAGTTGGTCAGCAACTAATGAAAAACTGTTTTTT. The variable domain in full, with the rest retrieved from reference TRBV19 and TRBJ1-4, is DGGITQSPKYLFRKEGQNVTLSCEQNLNHDAMYWYRQDPGQGLRLIYYSQIVNDFQKGDIAEGYSVSREKKESFPLTVTSAQKNPTAFYLCASSWSATNEKLFFGSGTQLSVL.

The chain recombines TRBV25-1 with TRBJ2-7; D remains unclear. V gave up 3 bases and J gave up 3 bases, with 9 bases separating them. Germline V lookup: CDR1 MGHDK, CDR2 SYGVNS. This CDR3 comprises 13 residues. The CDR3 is CASSENTDYEQYF. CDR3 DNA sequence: TGTGCCAGCAGTGAGAATACAGACTACGAGCAGTACTTC.

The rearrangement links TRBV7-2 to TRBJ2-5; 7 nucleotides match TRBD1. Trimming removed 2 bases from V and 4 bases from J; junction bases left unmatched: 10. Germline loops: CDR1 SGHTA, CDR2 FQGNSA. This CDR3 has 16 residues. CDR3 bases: TGTGCCAGCAGCTTAAGACAAGGGGGCGCAGGAGAGACCCAGTACTTC. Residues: CASSLRQGGAGETQYF.

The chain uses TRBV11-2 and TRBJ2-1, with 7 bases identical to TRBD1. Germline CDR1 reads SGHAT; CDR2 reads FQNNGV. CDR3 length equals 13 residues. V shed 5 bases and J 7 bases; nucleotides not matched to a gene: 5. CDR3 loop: CASSPSTGNEQFF. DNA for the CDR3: TGTGCCAGCAGCCCCTCGACAGGGAATGAGCAGTTCTTC.

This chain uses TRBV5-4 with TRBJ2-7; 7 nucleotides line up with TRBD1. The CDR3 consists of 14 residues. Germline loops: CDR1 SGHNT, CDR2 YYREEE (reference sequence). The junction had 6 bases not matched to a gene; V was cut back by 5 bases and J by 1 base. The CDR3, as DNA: TGTGCCAGCAGACCCGACAGGGCTTCCTACGAGCAGTACTTC. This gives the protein CASRPDRASYEQYF. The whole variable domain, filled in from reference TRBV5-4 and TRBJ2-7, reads ETGVTQSPTHLIKTRGQQVTLRCSSQSGHNTVSWYQQALGQGPQFIFQYYREEENGRGNFPPRFSGLQFPNYSSELNVNALELDDSALYLCASRPDRASYEQYFGPGTRLTVT.

This CDR3 reads CASSPMVTSDTGELFF. The DNA for the CDR3 is TGTGCCAGCAGCCCCATGGTGACTAGCGACACCGGGGAGCTGTTTTTT. The chain recombines TRBV7-3 with TRBJ2-2, with TRBD2 matching 8 bases. V lost 5 bases to trimming and J lost 3 bases; unmatched junction nucleotides: 8. This CDR3 is 16 amino acids long. CDR1 SGHTA and CDR2 FQGTGA come from the germline V gene.

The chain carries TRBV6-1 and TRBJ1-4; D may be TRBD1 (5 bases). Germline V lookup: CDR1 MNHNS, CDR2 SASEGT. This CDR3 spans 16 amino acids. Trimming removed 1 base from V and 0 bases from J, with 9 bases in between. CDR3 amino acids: CASSEEGTPTNEKLFF. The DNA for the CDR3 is TGTGCCAGCAGTGAAGAAGGGACCCCAACTAATGAAAAACTGTTTTTT.

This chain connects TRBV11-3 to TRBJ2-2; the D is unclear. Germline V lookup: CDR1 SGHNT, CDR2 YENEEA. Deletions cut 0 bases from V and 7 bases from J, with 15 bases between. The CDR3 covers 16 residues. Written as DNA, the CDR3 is TGTGCCAGCAGCTTAGACCGGATCACCACCAACGGGGAGCTGTTTTTT. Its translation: CASSLDRITTNGELFF.

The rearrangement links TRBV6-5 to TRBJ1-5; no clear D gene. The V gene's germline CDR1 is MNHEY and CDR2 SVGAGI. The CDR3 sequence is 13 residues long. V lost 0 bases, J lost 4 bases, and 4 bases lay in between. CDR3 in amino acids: CASSYSVNQPQHF. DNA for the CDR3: TGTGCCAGCAGTTACTCTGTGAATCAGCCCCAGCATTTT.

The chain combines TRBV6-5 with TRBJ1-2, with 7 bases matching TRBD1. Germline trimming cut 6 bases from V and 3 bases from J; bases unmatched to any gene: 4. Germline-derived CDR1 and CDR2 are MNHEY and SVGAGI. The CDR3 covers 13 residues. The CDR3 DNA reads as TGTGCCAGCAGCCGTACAGGGGACTATGGCTACACCTTC. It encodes CASSRTGDYGYTF.